The 7 T cell receptor beta chains listed next were all sequenced from one sample in a study of blood T cell repertoires in COVID-19. The repertoire was sequenced with immunoSEQ multiplex PCR; TCRdb's copy has only in-frame clones and lacks some. The data hold roughly 87,000 clones, with over 70% observed a single time. Sequencing was done on a sample of peripheral blood. Receptors originate from a woman aged 50 to 65 with acute or convalescent COVID-19.

This chain links TRBV2 with TRBJ1-2; TRBD1 is a possible D gene (5 bases). CDR3 size: 13 residues. Between the trimmed V and J ends, which lost 6 bases and 4 bases, there was a span of 12 bases. Germline V gene sequence: CDR1 SNHLY, CDR2 FYNNEI. The CDR3 bases are TGTGCCAGCAGCGGGGACTTTTTCTATGGCTACACCTTC. Translation: CASSGDFFYGYTF. Combining the CDR3 with reference TRBV2 and TRBJ1-2 gives the whole variable domain EPEVTQTPSHQVTQMGQEVILRCVPISNHLYFYWYRQILGQKVEFLVSFYNNEISEKSEIFDDQFSVERPDGSNFTLKIRSTKLEDSAMYFCASSGDFFYGYTFGSGTRLTVV.

The chain employs TRBV5-6 and TRBJ1-1; TRBD1 matches 9 bases. J gave up 5 bases and V 4 bases, and 9 bases lay outside the gene matches. This CDR3 is built from 15 residues. Germline V CDR1 and CDR2: SGHDT, YYEEEE. CDR3 in amino acids: CASSKQGATGTEAFF. CDR3 DNA: TGTGCCAGCAGCAAACAGGGGGCGACGGGAACTGAAGCTTTCTTT.

This clone was recorded a few times. This sample includes further DNA sequences coding for the same CDR3. The V gene is TRBV9, the J gene TRBJ1-1; D is possibly TRBD1 (6 bases). The V gene lost 7 bases and the J gene lost 5 bases, with 18 bases spanning the gap. Germline V lookup: CDR1 SGDLS, CDR2 YYNGEE. This CDR3 is 14 amino acids long. CDR3 coding DNA: TGTGCCAGCTCCGAGGGCAGGGGAGAGACTGAAGCTTTCTTT. Protein: CASSEGRGETEAFF.

This chain uses TRBV5-1 with TRBJ2-1, with D possibly matching TRBD2 (6 bases). The CDR3 length is 14 residues. Germline lookup yields CDR1 SGHRS and CDR2 YFSETQ. Trimming removed 5 bases at V and 7 bases at J, with 16 bases between. The CDR3 region has the DNA TGCGCCAGCAGTTTCCTCACCGGAGGGAATGAGCAGTTCTTC. Translation gives CASSFLTGGNEQFF.

This clone was counted a few times. This chain links TRBV24-1 with TRBJ2-3; 7 bases fit TRBD2. CDR1 KGHDR and CDR2 SFDVKD come from the germline V gene. Trimming removed 2 bases from V and 8 bases from J; junction bases left unmatched: 12. This CDR3 comprises 16 residues. For the CDR3, the DNA is TGTGCCACCAGTGATTCTACAAGCGGGGAGGGATCTACGCAGTATTTT. It specifies CATSDSTSGEGSTQYF.

The chain couples TRBV25-1 to TRBJ2-1; a weak D match, TRBD1 (5 bases). V was clipped by 10 bases and J by 0 bases, with 10 bases between them. Germline CDR1 reads MGHDK; CDR2 reads SYGVNS. The CDR3 has 13 residues. The DNA of the CDR3 is TGTGCCACCAGACAGAGCTCCTACAATGAGCAGTTCTTC. Its protein product is CATRQSSYNEQFF.

The chain carries TRBV6-1 and TRBJ1-2; perhaps TRBD1 as D (5 bases). Germline lookup yields CDR1 MNHNS and CDR2 SASEGT. V was trimmed by 2 bases and J by 4 bases, leaving 11 bases between them. This CDR3 is 14 amino acids long. The CDR3 sequence: CASSETGSGYGYTF. CDR3 DNA sequence: TGTGCCAGCAGTGAAACAGGATCGGGCTATGGCTACACCTTC.